Presented here are 17 T cell receptor beta chains from one specimen sequenced in a study of spatial heterogeneity in lung cancer. Time point of the sample: sample taken at primary tumor resection. Unsorted samples of tumor, nontumor lung or frozen PBMC had their whole RNA sequenced. MiXCR, run by TCRdb on the 5' RACE reads, gives a single entry per CDR3 protein. The table records about 12,000 distinct CDR3 sequences, roughly 6.2% of them present only once. Sequenced material: normal lung tissue next to the tumor, taken at surgery. The receptors here all came from a male donor with early-stage non-small cell lung cancer.

In this sample, this clonotype turned up many times. This beta chain is an unintended read in a library built for alpha chains; its size means little. The V call is TRBV20-1, the J call TRBJ1-2; TRBD1 might be the D (6 bases). The CDR3 consists of 18 residues. Trimming pared 1 base from V and 4 bases from J, leaving 25 bases between. Per the germline V gene, CDR1 is DFQATT and CDR2 is SNEGSKA (reference sequence). CDR3: CSARASDGTLRGGYGYTF. For the CDR3, the DNA is TGCAGTGCTAGAGCATCCGACGGGACACTCCGAGGAGGCTATGGCTACACCTTC.

This clonotype came up many times. A library made for alpha chains picked up this beta chain off target, so its size means little. The V call is TRBV6-2 or TRBV6-3, the J call TRBJ1-5; 7 positions agree with TRBD1. The V gene end was trimmed by 4 bases and the J gene end by 4 bases; junction bases not matched to a gene: 4. CDR1 is MNHEY and CDR2 is SVGEGT in the germline V gene. The CDR3 has 14 amino acids. CDR3 residues: CASSSWDSNQPQHF. DNA of the CDR3: TGTGCCAGCAGTTCTTGGGACAGTAATCAGCCCCAGCATTTT.

This clonotype appeared many times. This beta chain turned up in a library designed for alpha chains; as an off-target read, its abundance says little. The gene calls are TRBV7-9 and TRBJ2-2; TRBD2 aligns across 10 bases. Looked up from germline, CDR1 is SEHNR and CDR2 is FQNEAQ (reference sequence). V dropped 5 bases and J dropped 6; count of bases not matched to a gene: 3. The CDR3 length is 14 residues. The CDR3 nucleotides are TGTGCCAGCAGCCTAGGACTAGCGGCCGGGGAGCTGTTTTTT. Its translation: CASSLGLAAGELFF.

On this clonotype: A library prepared for alpha chains yielded this beta chain as an off-target read; its size is of little meaning. This chain joins TRBV30 and TRBJ1-1; the D gene is possibly TRBD1 (5 bases). The CDR3 contains 14 residues. Germline V gene lookup returns CDR1 GTSNPN and CDR2 SVGIG (reference sequence). V was clipped by 1 base and J by 13 bases, with 22 bases between them. The CDR3 loop reads CAWSDGPGAGTGFF. The CDR3 nucleotides are TGTGCCTGGAGTGATGGCCCCGGTGCAGGGACGGGTTTCTTT.

This clonotype is labeled medium-sized. Since it is a stray read in a library aimed at alpha chains, this beta chain has a size that is not meaningful. The chain combines TRBV6-1 with TRBJ1-1; the D is unclear. Germline V CDR1 and CDR2: MNHNS, SASEGT. The CDR3 sequence is 14 residues long. Deletions cut 3 bases from V and 3 bases from J, with 11 bases between. This CDR3 is CASSDTRRYTEAFF. The CDR3 DNA follows: TGTGCCAGCAGTGACACCCGACGGTACACTGAAGCTTTCTTT.

This clonotype was counted many times. This beta chain is off target for a library built for alpha chains, so its abundance means little. The chain uses TRBV6-6 and TRBJ2-3; TRBD2 matches 11 bases. CDR3 length equals 20 residues. V trimming: 2 bases; J trimming: 0 bases; junction bases outside the gene matches: 13. The germline CDR1 and CDR2 sequences are MNHNY and SVGAGI (reference sequence). CDR3 loop: CASSYATSGRIGDSTDTQYF. The CDR3 DNA reads as TGTGCCAGCAGTTACGCTACTAGCGGGAGAATCGGCGATAGCACAGATACGCAGTATTTT.

Details on this clonotype: Because this beta chain is a stray read in a library intended to capture alpha chains, its abundance should not be given much weight. V and J are TRBV27 and TRBJ2-7; D might be TRBD1 (6 bases). CDR3 length: 14 residues. The germline gives CDR1 MNHEY, CDR2 SMNVEV (reference sequence). V lost 3 bases and J 3 bases, leaving 12 bases between the germline ends. CDR3 in amino acids: CASSFTGQNYEQYF. DNA for the CDR3: TGTGCCAGCAGTTTTACCGGACAGAACTACGAGCAGTACTTC.

The sample holds many counts of this clonotype. This beta chain represents an off-target read in a library built for alpha chains; its size is of limited meaning. The rearrangement links TRBV12-3 or TRBV12-4 to TRBJ1-2, with D hard to call. The CDR3 has 13 amino acids. V dropped 6 bases and J dropped 4 bases, with 12 bases sitting between them. The CDR3 loop reads CASSPQPGYGYTF. The CDR3 DNA reads TGTGCCAGCAGCCCACAGCCTGGCTATGGCTACACCTTC.

This clonotype was observed at least ten times. This beta chain was picked up by a library intended for alpha chains and is off target, so its count carries little meaning. The chain links TRBV5-4 to TRBJ1-1, with a possible D match to TRBD1 (5 bases). The CDR3 is 12 residues long. Germline CDR1 SGHNT, CDR2 YYREEE (reference sequence). V was cut by 3 bases and J by 3 bases, with 6 bases left in between. CDR3 DNA: TGTGCCAGCAGCTGGGGGGACACTGAAGCTTTCTTT. As protein: CASSWGDTEAFF.

This clonotype was counted between two and nine times. This beta chain slipped into a library made for alpha chains as a stray read, so its size is not meaningful. The V call is TRBV10-3, the J call TRBJ2-3; 9 bases line up with TRBD1. Trimming removed 0 bases from V and 4 bases from J; junction bases left unmatched: 5. Germline loops: CDR1 ENHRY, CDR2 SYGVKD. The CDR3 has 16 residues. The CDR3 DNA follows: TGTGCCATCAGTGAGTCCTCCGGGACAGGGTCAGATACGCAGTATTTT. Encoded protein: CAISESSGTGSDTQYF.

This clonotype was seen at least ten times. This beta chain represents an off-target read in a library built for alpha chains; its size is of limited meaning. The J gene is TRBJ2-3, the V gene TRBV20-1; 9 positions match TRBD2. Germline loops: CDR1 DFQATT, CDR2 SNEGSKA (reference sequence). With V trimmed by 0 bases and J by 11 bases, 18 bases remained unmatched. CDR3 size: 17 residues. This CDR3 is CSARDPAVLAGKGGQYF. CDR3 bases: TGCAGTGCTAGAGACCCCGCCGTCCTAGCGGGGAAAGGGGGGCAGTATTTT.

This clonotype was picked up a small number of times. This beta chain slipped into a library made for alpha chains as a stray read, so its size is not meaningful. The chain uses TRBV20-1 and TRBJ2-7, with D unresolved. V was clipped by 0 bases and J by 3 bases, with 9 bases between them. The CDR3 length is 13 residues. Germline values: CDR1 DFQATT, CDR2 SNEGSKA (reference sequence). CDR3 nucleotide sequence: TGCAGTGCTAGAGATGCTTCCCTCTACGAGCAGTACTTC. Protein: CSARDASLYEQYF.

This clonotype was counted at least ten times. This beta chain is a stray read from a library made for alpha chains; its abundance is not meaningful. The J gene is TRBJ2-2, the V gene TRBV2, with D unresolved. Trimming pared 7 bases from V and 8 bases from J, leaving 11 bases between. From germline, CDR1 is SNHLY and CDR2 FYNNEI. The CDR3 spans 12 residues. The CDR3 sequence is CASIRPPGELFF. In nucleotides, the CDR3 is TGTGCCAGCATCAGGCCACCGGGGGAGCTGTTTTTT.

On this clonotype: The library was prepared for alpha chains; this beta chain is a stray read, so its frequency means little. The rearrangement joins TRBV5-1 to TRBJ1-4; a weak D match, TRBD1 (6 bases). Germline CDR1 SGHRS, CDR2 YFSETQ. Between the trimmed V and J ends, which lost 2 bases and 5 bases, there was a span of 7 bases. The CDR3 sequence is 13 residues long. This CDR3 is CASSLGGNEKLFF. DNA of the CDR3: TGCGCCAGCAGCTTAGGGGGAAATGAAAAACTGTTTTTT.

In regard to this clonotype: Because this beta chain is a stray read in a library intended to capture alpha chains, its abundance should not be given much weight. The chain uses TRBV4-3 and TRBJ2-1; D gene uncertain. The germline V gene encodes CDR1 LGHNA and CDR2 YSLEER. This CDR3 has 15 amino acids. V lost 0 bases and J 8 bases, leaving 14 bases between the germline ends. CDR3 loop: CASSQDWSRNDEQFF. CDR3 in DNA: TGCGCCAGCAGCCAAGATTGGTCCCGCAATGATGAGCAGTTCTTC.

This clonotype was seen many times. As an off-target read in a library built for alpha chains, this beta chain has a frequency of little significance. The V call is TRBV27, the J call TRBJ2-1, with 13 bases that match TRBD2. Germline V gene sequence: CDR1 MNHEY, CDR2 SMNVEV (reference sequence). The CDR3 loop spans 15 amino acids. J was trimmed by 7 bases and V by 5 bases; bases with no gene match: 5. Here the CDR3 DNA reads TGTGCCAGCAGTGGAGGGACTAGCGGGGTGAATGAGCAGTTCTTC. It specifies CASSGGTSGVNEQFF.

Concerning this clonotype itself: Since no conserved phenylalanine or tryptophan closes the CDR3, a read error is the likely cause. It is unclear where the CDR3 begins or ends on the DNA, so no DNA is shown, and the CDR3 is as TCRdb lists it. The library was prepared for alpha chains; this beta chain is a stray read, so its frequency means little. The chain has TRBV5-1 and TRBJ2-5; TRBD2 is the table's D call and was not checked against the DNA. CDR1 SGHRS and CDR2 YFSETQ come from the germline V gene. The CDR3 comprises 17 residues, both ends counted. The CDR3 here is CASRVDSRSNSPLHFGN.